This T cell receptor (beta chain) was captured in a study of early stage breast cancer tumors. The study, taken as a whole, reports: Compared with adjacent normal breast tissue, tumors showed around 2.7-fold greater T cell density and higher clonality.

This clone was counted a single time. Its cognate antigen is unknown. Blood replicates held 0.5 ug DNA, tumor or normal breast approximately 1.5 ug, two each. Using immunoSEQ multiplex PCR, the repertoire was profiled, and TCRdb retains in-frame clones only, with some absent. The sample carries more than 7,500 clones, 71% recorded once. The CDR3 is 13 residues long. Trimming stripped 0 bases from V and 5 bases from J, with 4 bases between. Germline CDR1 is MRHNA and CDR2 is SNTAGT. Sequenced: normal breast tissue next to the tumor. This chain links TRBV6-4 with TRBJ2-2; D unresolved. The clonotype was recovered from a person aged 60 to 70 with breast cancer. CDR3 loop: CASSDSATGELFF. The CDR3 DNA follows: TGTGCCAGCAGTGACTCAGCGACCGGGGAGCTGTTTTTT.